Each of the 25 T cell receptor beta chains below was sequenced from the same sample in a study of Graves' ophthalmopathy and Graves' hyperthyroidism. Transcripts of RNA were the source for amplifying TCR beta CDR3 regions. First-round RT-PCR employed HTBI primers, with a second-round multiplex PCR after it. A single record per CDR3 protein comes from TCRdb applying MiXCR to the multiplex PCR reads. Of about 210,000 distinct CDR3 sequences in the sample, approximately 28% are singletons; the top ten hold around 9.8%. The source material was peripheral blood. Receptor source: a man aged 50 to 59 with Graves' ophthalmopathy.

This chain uses TRBV6-4 with TRBJ1-1; D call uncertain. Germline-derived CDR1 and CDR2 are MRHNA and SNTAGT. V was shortened by 4 bases and J by 7 bases, with 7 bases between the two germline ends. The CDR3 is made up of 11 amino acids. CDR3 bases: TGTGCCAGCAGTGCCGTTAGTGAAGCTTTCTTT. This encodes CASSAVSEAFF.

The genes are TRBV19 and TRBJ1-2; TRBD1 is a possible D gene (6 bases). CDR3 length: 12 residues. The germline V and J ends were trimmed by 6 bases and 5 bases, with 10 bases remaining between them. CDR1 and CDR2 (germline): LNHDA, SQIVND (reference sequence). CDR3 residues: CASRGQSYGYTF. In DNA form, the CDR3 reads TGTGCCAGTAGAGGACAGTCGTATGGCTACACCTTC.

CDR3 amino acids: CASSLPTGYEQYF. The CDR3 DNA follows: TGTGCCAGCAGTTTACCGACAGGATACGAGCAGTACTTC. The V and J genes are TRBV27 and TRBJ2-7; the D gene is possibly TRBD1 (6 bases). The V and J ends lost 2 bases and 4 bases respectively, with 9 bases between them. CDR1 and CDR2 from the germline V gene are MNHEY and SMNVEV (reference sequence). The CDR3 covers 13 residues.

This clonotype was detected many times. This rearrangement joins TRBV6-2 or TRBV6-3 to TRBJ1-5; no firm D call. The V end lost 7 bases, the J end lost 1 base, and 11 bases lay between the germline ends. The CDR3 totals 14 residues. Germline lookup yields CDR1 MNHEY and CDR2 SVGEGT. The CDR3 region is CASTEGASNQPQHF. The CDR3 DNA follows: TGTGCCAGCACCGAGGGCGCGAGCAATCAGCCCCAGCATTTT.

The chain joins TRBV6-2 or TRBV6-3 to TRBJ2-5, with a tentative D call TRBD2 (5 bases). Germline CDR1 MNHEY, CDR2 SVGEGT. There are 14 residues in the CDR3. The V and J ends lost 0 bases and 9 bases respectively, with 14 bases between them. CDR3 nucleotides: TGTGCCAGCAGTTACTCGTCCCCGAGGGTTCCCCAGTACTTC. It translates to CASSYSSPRVPQYF.

This clonotype was counted a few times. This sequence joins TRBV6-2 or TRBV6-3 and TRBJ1-5; D is undetermined. CDR3 size: 13 residues. Trimming pared 8 bases from V and 6 bases from J, leaving 14 bases between. CDR1 is MNHEY and CDR2 is SVGEGT in the germline V gene. The CDR3: CASLSPPGQPQHF. In DNA form, the CDR3 reads TGTGCCAGCCTGAGCCCCCCCGGTCAGCCCCAGCATTTT.

This clonotype was detected many times. The genes are TRBV12-3 or TRBV12-4 and TRBJ2-7; TRBD2 matches at 8 bases. With V trimmed by 2 bases and J by 5 bases, 8 bases remained unmatched. The CDR3 contains 15 residues. The CDR3 here is CASSLTGTSVHEQYF. The CDR3, as DNA: TGTGCCAGCAGTTTAACCGGGACTAGTGTCCACGAGCAGTACTTC.

CDR3 in amino acids: CASSGQPNSPLHF. In nucleotides, the CDR3 is TGTGCCAGCAGTGGACAGCCTAATTCACCCCTCCACTTT. The rearrangement links TRBV6-1 to TRBJ1-6, with a weak D call TRBD1 (5 bases). V was shortened by 4 bases and J by 6 bases, with 7 bases between the two germline ends. This CDR3 contains 13 residues. Looked up from germline, CDR1 is MNHNS and CDR2 is SASEGT.

This clonotype occurred many times. The genes are TRBV6-2 or TRBV6-3 and TRBJ2-7; D gene ambiguous. Deletions cut 5 bases from V and 9 bases from J, with 11 bases between. The germline V gene has CDR1 MNHEY and CDR2 SVGEGT. The length of the CDR3 is 11 residues. CDR3 amino acids: CASSNPLPQYF. The DNA for the CDR3 is TGTGCCAGCAGTAACCCTTTGCCGCAGTACTTC.

This clonotype came up many times. DNA of the CDR3: TGTGCCAGCAGTTTATTGGCGGGACAGGGGGGAGGCTACACCTTC. Translation: CASSLLAGQGGGYTF. V gene TRBV28 combines with J gene TRBJ1-2; the match to TRBD1 covers 11 bases. This CDR3 spans 15 amino acids. The J segment lost 8 bases and the V segment lost 1 base, leaving 6 bases of the junction unmatched. Germline loops: CDR1 MDHEN, CDR2 SYDVKM.

This clonotype was recorded many times. The rearrangement links TRBV2 to TRBJ2-7; the D call may be TRBD1 or TRBD2 (5 bases each). Germline CDR1 SNHLY, CDR2 FYNNEI. The V and J ends lost 1 base and 7 bases respectively, with 14 bases between them. CDR3 length: 14 residues. The CDR3 region has the DNA TGTGCCAGCAGTGAAGAGAACGGGGCGCGGGAGCAGTACTTC. Translation: CASSEENGAREQYF.

This clonotype was detected ten times or more. The rearrangement joins TRBV29-1 to TRBJ2-5, with 9 bases that match TRBD2. CDR3 length: 14 amino acids. V shed 6 bases and J 2 bases; nucleotides not matched to a gene: 7. CDR1 and CDR2 from the germline V gene are SQVTM and ANQGSEA. CDR3 in amino acids: CSVSSGTHQETQYF. In DNA form, the CDR3 reads TGCAGCGTCTCTAGCGGGACCCATCAAGAGACCCAGTACTTC. The full variable domain, rest sourced from reference TRBV29-1 and TRBJ2-5, is SAVISQKPSRDICQRGTSLTIQCQVDSQVTMMFWYRQQPGQSLTLIATANQGSEATYESGFVIDKFPISRPNLTFSTLTVSNMSPEDSSIYLCSVSSGTHQETQYFGPGTRLLVL.

In this sample, this clonotype turned up many times. The genes are TRBV7-8 and TRBJ2-7; 9 bases line up with TRBD1. Germline V gives CDR1 SGHVS, CDR2 FQNEAQ. V lost 3 bases, J lost 2 bases, and 2 bases stayed unmatched. The CDR3 has 14 residues. This chain's CDR3 is CASSLGQGTYEQYF. The CDR3 DNA is TGTGCCAGCAGCTTGGGACAGGGAACCTACGAGCAGTACTTC.

This clonotype was detected ten times or more. The chain uses TRBV7-9 and TRBJ2-7; 10 bases match TRBD1. The CDR3 covers 15 residues. After removal of 5 bases from V and 3 bases from J, the junction contained 7 bases not matched to a gene. Germline CDR1 SEHNR, CDR2 FQNEAQ (reference sequence). The CDR3 is CASSNGQGENYEQYF. In DNA, the CDR3 is TGTGCCAGCAGCAACGGACAGGGGGAGAACTACGAGCAGTACTTC.

This clonotype was counted at least ten times. J is TRBJ1-6 and V is TRBV28, with D possibly being TRBD1 (6 bases). CDR1 and CDR2 (germline): MDHEN, SYDVKM. The CDR3 loop spans 17 amino acids. Trimming removed 7 bases at V and 0 bases at J, with 16 bases between. CDR3 amino acids: CASTWGAGSSYNSPLHF. The CDR3 DNA follows: TGTGCCAGCACCTGGGGGGCGGGCAGCTCCTATAATTCACCCCTCCACTTT.

The sample holds many counts of this clonotype. The chain is built from TRBV9 and TRBJ2-2; 9 bases map to TRBD2. The V segment lost 1 base and the J segment 5 bases; nucleotides outside the gene matches: 3. The CDR3 totals 15 residues. Germline CDR1 reads SGDLS; CDR2 reads YYNGEE. In DNA form, the CDR3 reads TGTGCCAGCAGCGTAACGCGGGGGGGGACCGGGGAGCTGTTTTTT. This codes for CASSVTRGGTGELFF.

The chain has TRBV27 and TRBJ2-7, with TRBD1 matching over 8 bases. The CDR3 spans 14 residues. V shed 3 bases, J shed 4 bases, and the junction held 5 bases outside the gene matches. Germline loops: CDR1 MNHEY, CDR2 SMNVEV (reference sequence). The CDR3 DNA follows: TGTGCCAGCAGTTTGACAGGGGACCATTACGAGCAGTACTTC. Its translation: CASSLTGDHYEQYF.

This clonotype was recorded many times. The chain joins TRBV6-2 or TRBV6-3 to TRBJ1-3, with D perhaps TRBD1 (5 bases). Germline V gene lookup returns CDR1 MNHEY and CDR2 SVGEGT. CDR3 length: 15 residues. V dropped 8 bases and J dropped 0 bases, with 14 bases sitting between them. CDR3 DNA sequence: TGTGCCAGCCAGCGCGCGGGGGGCTCTGGAAACACCATATATTTT. It encodes CASQRAGGSGNTIYF.

This clonotype was recorded at least ten times. This chain links TRBV5-8 with TRBJ2-5; D remains ambiguous. The V end was cut by 1 base, the J end by 2 bases, with 9 bases between. The CDR3 length is 14 residues. CDR1 and CDR2 from the germline V gene are SGHTS and YDEGEE. This CDR3 reads CASSLNVRQETQYF. CDR3 bases: TGTGCCAGCAGCTTGAATGTCAGGCAAGAGACCCAGTACTTC.

This clonotype was counted many times. The CDR3 reads CAWSVGAKNIQYF. The CDR3 region has the DNA TGTGCCTGGAGTGTAGGAGCCAAAAACATTCAGTACTTC. The chain joins TRBV30 to TRBJ2-4; no firm D call. This CDR3 has 13 amino acids. Per germline, CDR1 GTSNPN and CDR2 SVGIG (reference sequence). Trimming left V 0 bases short and J 0 bases short, with 3 bases between.

Ten or more counts support this clonotype. The genes are TRBV27 and TRBJ1-5, with D perhaps TRBD1 (5 bases). Trimming removed 5 bases from V and 3 bases from J, with 11 bases in between. CDR1 is MNHEY, CDR2 SMNVEV, per germline (reference sequence). The CDR3 extends over 14 amino acids. The CDR3 DNA sequence: TGTGCCAGCAGTAGATCAGGGCTCAATCAGCCCCAGCATTTT. Encoded protein: CASSRSGLNQPQHF.

This clonotype was counted at least ten times. The chain carries TRBV19 and TRBJ1-5; D is undetermined. Germline V gives CDR1 LNHDA, CDR2 SQIVND (reference sequence). CDR3 length: 15 residues. V shed 6 bases and J shed 0 bases, with 12 bases lying between them. The CDR3 bases are TGTGCCAGTAGCCCCCTGGCGATTAGCAATCAGCCCCAGCATTTT. Its protein product is CASSPLAISNQPQHF. The full variable domain, its missing parts supplied by reference TRBV19 and TRBJ1-5, is DGGITQSPKYLFRKEGQNVTLSCEQNLNHDAMYWYRQDPGQGLRLIYYSQIVNDFQKGDIAEGYSVSREKKESFPLTVTSAQKNPTAFYLCASSPLAISNQPQHFGDGTRLSIL.

This clonotype appeared many times. The chain carries TRBV19 and TRBJ2-2, with 10 bases that match TRBD2. Germline V gene sequence: CDR1 LNHDA, CDR2 SQIVND (reference sequence). The CDR3 is 16 amino acids. With 4 bases clipped from V and 4 bases from J, the junction kept 6 bases outside the gene matches. The CDR3 loop is CASSTGLAVTTGELFF. CDR3 bases: TGTGCCAGTAGTACCGGACTAGCGGTAACCACCGGGGAGCTGTTTTTT.

This clonotype was counted between two and nine times. The CDR3: CAIQRASGPRETQYF. The DNA for the CDR3 is TGTGCCATCCAGCGAGCTAGCGGACCCCGGGAGACCCAGTACTTC. The rearrangement uses TRBV6-1 and TRBJ2-5, with 7 nucleotides matching TRBD2. The CDR3 runs 15 residues. Unmatched junction bases numbered 16, after V lost 10 bases and J lost 5 bases. Germline assignment: CDR1 MNHNS and CDR2 SASEGT.

In its sample, this clonotype was seen many times. This chain links TRBV12-3 or TRBV12-4 with TRBJ1-1; possible D gene TRBD1, 5 bases. The CDR3 consists of 13 residues. Trimming stripped 2 bases from V and 4 bases from J, with 8 bases between. Written as DNA, the CDR3 is TGTGCCAGCAGTTTACAGGGAGGCACTGAAGCTTTCTTT. It encodes CASSLQGGTEAFF.